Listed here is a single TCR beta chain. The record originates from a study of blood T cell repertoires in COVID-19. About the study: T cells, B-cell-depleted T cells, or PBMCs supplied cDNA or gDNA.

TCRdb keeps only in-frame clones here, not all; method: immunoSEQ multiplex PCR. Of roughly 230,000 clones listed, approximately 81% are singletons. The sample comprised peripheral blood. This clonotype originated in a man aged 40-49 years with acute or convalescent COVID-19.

DNA of the CDR3: TGTGCCAGCAGCTCCCTAGACAGGGGTATTGGCTACACCTTC. Translated, it gives CASSSLDRGIGYTF. The rearrangement joins TRBV7-9 to TRBJ1-2, with 8 bases fitting TRBD1. CDR3 size: 14 residues. The V gene's germline CDR1 is SEHNR and CDR2 FQNEAQ (reference sequence). The V and J ends lost 4 bases and 7 bases, in that order; junction bases with no gene match: 8. Looking up the rest from reference TRBV7-9 and TRBJ1-2 gives the full variable domain: DTGVSQNPRHKITKRGQNVTFRCDPISEHNRLYWYRQTLGQGPEFLTYFQNEAQLEKSRLLSDRFSAERPKGSFSTLEIQRTEQGDSAMYLCASSSLDRGIGYTFGSGTRLTVV.